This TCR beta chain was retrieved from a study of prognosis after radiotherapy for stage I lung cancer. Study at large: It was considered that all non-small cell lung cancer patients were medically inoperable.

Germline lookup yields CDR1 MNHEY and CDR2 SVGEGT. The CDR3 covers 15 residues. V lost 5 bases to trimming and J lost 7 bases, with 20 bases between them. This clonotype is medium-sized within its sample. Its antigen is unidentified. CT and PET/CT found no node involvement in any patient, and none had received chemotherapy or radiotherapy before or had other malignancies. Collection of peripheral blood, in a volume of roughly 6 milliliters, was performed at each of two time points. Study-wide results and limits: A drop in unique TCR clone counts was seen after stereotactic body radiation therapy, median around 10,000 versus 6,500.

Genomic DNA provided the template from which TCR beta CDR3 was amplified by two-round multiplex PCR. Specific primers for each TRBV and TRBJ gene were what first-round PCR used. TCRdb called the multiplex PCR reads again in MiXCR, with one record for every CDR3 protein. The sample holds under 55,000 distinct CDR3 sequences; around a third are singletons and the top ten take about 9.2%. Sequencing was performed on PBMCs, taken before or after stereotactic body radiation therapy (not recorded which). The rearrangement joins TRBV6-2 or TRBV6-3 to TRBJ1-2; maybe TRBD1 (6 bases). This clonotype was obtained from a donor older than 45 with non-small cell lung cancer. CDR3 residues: CASSSSLFGRGGYTF. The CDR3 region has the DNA TGTGCCAGCAGTAGCTCCCTGTTTGGCAGGGGTGGCTACACCTTC.